This is a list of T cell receptor beta chains from one sample in a study of OX40 agonist ivuxolimab in advanced cancers. The table came from immunoSEQ multiplex PCR; TCRdb's copy has only in-frame clones and leaves some out. The sample contains 20,000 or so clones, roughly 84% of which appear only once. Specimen: CD4+ or CD8+ T cells sorted from blood, collected in a trial of the OX40 agonist ivuxolimab. These receptors came from an adult with an advanced solid tumor such as melanoma, head and neck, liver or kidney cancer. The CDR3 runs from the conserved cysteine through the conserved F or W. Fields, in order: J gene, clone size, V gene, D gene, CDR3 DNA, CDR3 protein. D genes are given only for firm matches. Where a row states a size, it is once, few, many or the class of an expanded clone; other rows omit it.

>TRBJ1-3|.|TRBV4-1|.
TGCGCCAGCAGCCAAGACCCGGGCAGGTACGAAAACACCATATATTTT
CASSQDPGRYENTIYF
>TRBJ2-3|.|TRBV4-1|TRBD2
TGCGCCAGCAGCCAACTAGCGGGGACTTCAGATACGCAGTATTTT
CASSQLAGTSDTQYF
>TRBJ2-1|.|TRBV27|.
TGTGCCAGCAGTCTAAACGGAATAACACTCAATGAGCAGTTCTTC
CASSLNGITLNEQFF
>TRBJ2-7|.|TRBV27|TRBD1
TGTGCCAGCAGCTCAATCCGGACAGGGGGCAACGAGCAGTACTTC
CASSSIRTGGNEQYF
>TRBJ2-3|.|TRBV2|TRBD1
TGTGCCAGCAGCTCGGGACAGATGACAGATACGCAGTATTTT
CASSSGQMTDTQYF
>TRBJ1-1|.|TRBV30|.
TGTGCCTGGAGTGTAAAGGGGTTTGGCGCTGAAGCTTTCTTT
CAWSVKGFGAEAFF
>TRBJ2-5|.|TRBV15|.
TGTGCCACCAGCAGAGGGGCAGGGGTTGGGGAGACCCAGTACTTC
CATSRGAGVGETQYF
>TRBJ2-7|.|TRBV5-5|.
TGTGCCAGCAGCTTGGGGGGGATCTACGAGCAGTACTTC
CASSLGGIYEQYF
>TRBJ2-7|.|TRBV4-1|TRBD1
TGCGCCAGCAGCCAAGAACTGGGACAGGGGTTCCGCGAGCAGTACTTC
CASSQELGQGFREQYF
>TRBJ2-2|.|TRBV27|.
TGTGCCAGCAACCCGGGGACTCCAGTCACCGGGGAGCTGTTTTTT
CASNPGTPVTGELFF
>TRBJ2-7|.|TRBV7-9|.
TGTGCCAGCAGCTACAACTACGAGCAGTACTTC
CASSYNYEQYF
>TRBJ2-3|.|TRBV5-1|.
TGCGCCAGCAGCTTGGCGTACACAGATACGCAGTATTTT
CASSLAYTDTQYF
>TRBJ1-2|.|TRBV25-1|TRBD1
TGTGCCAGCAGTGCCGAGACAGGGGGCGTCTATGGCTACACCTTC
CASSAETGGVYGYTF
>TRBJ2-1|.|TRBV19|TRBD1
TGTGCCAGTAGTATTATTTCTCGGATCGGACAGGGGGCTTACAATGAGCAGTTCTTC
CASSIISRIGQGAYNEQFF
>TRBJ2-4|once|TRBV7-9|.
TGTGCCAGCAGCTTAGAGGGTTACGAAAACATTCAGTACTTC
CASSLEGYENIQYF
>TRBJ2-4|once|TRBV27|.
TGTGCCAGCAGTCGGGAAGCCATACTAGCCAAAAACATTCAGTACTTC
CASSREAILAKNIQYF
>TRBJ2-1|.|TRBV4-1|.
TGCGCCAGCAGCCAAGCGGGGGACGCCTACAATGAGCAGTTCTTC
CASSQAGDAYNEQFF
>TRBJ2-1|few|TRBV7-8|TRBD2
TGTGCCAGCAGCCCTAGTTCTAGCGGGGGGTGGAATGAGCAGTTCTTC
CASSPSSSGGWNEQFF
>TRBJ1-1|.|TRBV6-1|.
TGTGCCAGCAGGGCAGGGGTTACTGAAGCTTTCTTT
CASRAGVTEAFF
>TRBJ2-7|.|TRBV5-6|.
TGTGCCAGCAGCGGAGGGACTCCCTACGAGCAGTACTTC
CASSGGTPYEQYF
>TRBJ1-1|.|TRBV9|.
TGTGCCAGCTCATCAGAGGGCCACACTGAAGCTTTCTTT
CASSSEGHTEAFF
>TRBJ2-2|once|TRBV11-2|.
TGTGCCAGCAGCCCTCCAGGGGGGAGCCGGGAGCTGTTTTTT
CASSPPGGSRELFF
>TRBJ2-1|.|TRBV7-9|TRBD2
TGTGCCAGCAGCAGAGCGGGGGGGCATATTGAGCAGTTCTTC
CASSRAGGHIEQFF